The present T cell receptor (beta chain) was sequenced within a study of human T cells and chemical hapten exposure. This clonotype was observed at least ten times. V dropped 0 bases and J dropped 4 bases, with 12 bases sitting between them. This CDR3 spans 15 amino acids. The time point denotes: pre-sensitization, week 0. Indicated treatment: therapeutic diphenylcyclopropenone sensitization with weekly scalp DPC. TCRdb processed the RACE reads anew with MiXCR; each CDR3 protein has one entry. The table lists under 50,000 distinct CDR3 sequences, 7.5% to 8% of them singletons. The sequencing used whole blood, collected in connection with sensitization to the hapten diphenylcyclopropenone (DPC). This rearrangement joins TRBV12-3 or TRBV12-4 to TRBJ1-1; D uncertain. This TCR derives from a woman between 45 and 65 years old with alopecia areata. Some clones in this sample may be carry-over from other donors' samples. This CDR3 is CASSLAGELGTEAFF. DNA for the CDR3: TGTGCCAGCAGTTTAGCAGGCGAGTTGGGCACTGAAGCTTTCTTT.